The following is a T cell receptor beta chain sequence with its context. No antigen is known for it. Trimming took off 3 bases at V and 1 base at J, with 12 bases between the two ends. The CDR3 is 14 residues long. Germline V CDR1 and CDR2: GTSNPN, SVGIG (reference sequence). Positive CCR7 selection of CD45RO-negative cells yielded the naive CD8 cells, and terminally differentiated effector memory CD45RA+ cells were excluded. Every subset's genomic DNA went evenly onto several immunoSEQ plates. Sequenced by immunoSEQ multiplex PCR; TCRdb stores in-frame clones only, minus some. The sample yields around 1.9 million clones, 93% seen once. This sample is part of a study of shared clonotypes between healthy human individuals. Study-level findings and limits: Larger estimated richness was generally recorded for naive subsets relative to memory subsets.

V is TRBV30 and J is TRBJ1-1; D uncertain. The sample taken for sequencing was naive CD8+ T cells from PBMCs. This TCR was recovered from a man aged 18 to 29 in good health. Some clones in this sample may be carry-over from other donors' samples. DNA for the CDR3: TGTGCCTGGAGATTGGCGTCGTCGAACACTGAAGCTTTCTTT. This encodes CAWRLASSNTEAFF.